Given below is one T cell receptor (beta chain) in context. Its antigen is undetermined. Germline V gives CDR1 KGHSH, CDR2 LQKENI. CDR3 length: 13 amino acids. The V gene lost 2 bases and the J gene lost 4 bases, with 6 bases spanning the gap. These data originate in a study of beta chain features in type 1 diabetes. The investigators reverse transcribed all of the isolated RNA, so they sequenced expressed TCRB transcripts. Some clones are missing from TCRdb's copy, which holds only in-frame ones; the method was immunoSEQ multiplex PCR. The sample yields approximately 120,000 clones, under 40% seen once. Findings of the study overall: For type 1 diabetes patients, VDJ junctions showed fewer insertions and more deletions. A definitive answer on HLA type influencing TCRB rearrangement was not reached here.

This clonotype was sampled from a young woman in good health. This chain links TRBV18 with TRBJ1-5, with D hard to call. Sequencing used stem cell memory CD4+ T cells from blood. CDR3 DNA: TGTGCCAGCTCACCATCGCTAAATCAGCCCCAGCATTTT. It yields the protein CASSPSLNQPQHF.